This T cell receptor beta chain appears in the sequencing data of a study of blood T cell repertoires in COVID-19. This table comes from immunoSEQ multiplex PCR, and its TCRdb copy is limited to in-frame clones, with some not included. Among 200,000 to 250,000 clones, under 90% were seen once, and the ten largest hold less than 4%. V was trimmed by 5 bases and J by 8 bases, leaving 16 bases between them. The CDR3 length is 15 residues. CDR1 SGHTA and CDR2 FQGNSA come from the germline V gene. The clonotype comes from an elderly woman with acute or convalescent COVID-19. The chain joins TRBV7-2 to TRBJ1-6, with D unclear. The sequencing sample was made of peripheral blood. CDR3 coding DNA: TGTGCCAGCAGCCCAAGTGGCAGGCTGGATTCACCCCTCCACTTT. Translation: CASSPSGRLDSPLHF.